One and the same sample provided the 9 T cell receptor beta chains below, sequenced in a study of cytotoxic CD8 clonotypes in ibrutinib-treated CLL. Sequenced by immunoSEQ multiplex PCR; TCRdb stores in-frame clones only, minus some. The table records more than 200,000 clones, about four fifths of them present only once. Sequenced material: PBMCs, taken after 12 months of ibrutinib treatment. These receptors were taken from a human donor with chronic lymphocytic leukemia.

The chain links TRBV12-1 to TRBJ2-7; the table's TRBD1 call for D was not verified on the DNA. TRBV12-1 has pseudogene status. The CDR3 length is 15 residues. DNA for the CDR3: TGTGCCAGCAGCTCAGACAGGGGCACCCCCTACGAGCAGTACTTC. It translates to CASSSDRGTPYEQYF.

This chain uses TRBV30 with TRBJ1-1; D is uncertain. Germline V gene lookup returns CDR1 GTSNPN and CDR2 SVGIG (reference sequence). This CDR3 has 12 residues. The V gene lost 7 bases and the J gene lost 10 bases, with 19 bases spanning the gap. For the CDR3, the DNA is TGTGCCTTTCGCGGAGGCTTGACAAGAGCTTTCTTT. This gives the protein CAFRGGLTRAFF.

This chain links TRBV5-6 with TRBJ2-7; no firm D call. The germline V gene encodes CDR1 SGHDT and CDR2 YYEEEE. The germline V and J ends were trimmed by 2 bases and 3 bases, with 0 bases remaining between them. The CDR3 extends over 10 amino acids. CDR3 sequence (DNA): TGTGCCAGCAGCTTCTACGAGCAGTACTTC. Translating gives CASSFYEQYF. Drawing the rest from reference TRBV5-6 and TRBJ2-7, the complete variable domain is DAGVTQSPTHLIKTRGQQVTLRCSPKSGHDTVSWYQQALGQGPQFIFQYYEEEERQRGNFPDRFSGHQFPNYSSELNVNALLLGDSALYLCASSFYEQYFGPGTRLTVT.

The table lists this clone with a count of one. The chain recombines TRBV10-3 with TRBJ2-6, with D tentatively TRBD2 (6 bases). Germline values: CDR1 ENHRY, CDR2 SYGVKD. CDR3 length: 14 residues. The ends were cut back, 4 bases at V and 2 bases at J, with 6 bases in the middle. The CDR3, as DNA: TGTGCCATCAGTGGGAGGGCTGGGGCCAACGTCCTGACTTTC. It yields the protein CAISGRAGANVLTF.

Here the CDR3 reads CASTATTGYEAFF. The CDR3 nucleotides read TGTGCCAGCACCGCTACGACAGGTTATGAAGCTTTCTTT. The chain combines TRBV28 with TRBJ1-1; D is possibly TRBD1 (6 bases). CDR1 and CDR2 from the germline V gene are MDHEN and SYDVKM. CDR3 length: 13 amino acids. The V gene lost 7 bases and the J gene lost 7 bases, with 16 bases spanning the gap.

This clone has a handful of counts. The chain has TRBV7-9 and TRBJ1-6; TRBD1 aligns across 7 bases. The CDR3 totals 14 residues. The V and J ends lost 4 bases and 6 bases, in that order; junction bases with no gene match: 3. Germline loops: CDR1 SEHNR, CDR2 FQNEAQ (reference sequence). CDR3 region: CASSSGQLNSPLHF. In DNA form, the CDR3 reads TGTGCCAGCAGCTCGGGACAGCTTAATTCACCCCTCCACTTT.

This clone was picked up a small number of times. The gene calls are TRBV2 and TRBJ1-5, with 7 bases that match TRBD1. This CDR3 has 12 residues. Germline V gene data show CDR1 as SNHLY and CDR2 as FYNNEI. J gave up 9 bases and V 7 bases, and 6 bases lay outside the gene matches. CDR3 DNA: TGTGCCAGCATGCAGGGGGACGGGCCCCAGCATTTT. It codes for CASMQGDGPQHF.

The rearrangement links TRBV2 to TRBJ2-1, with 8 nucleotides matching TRBD1. The CDR3 spans 19 residues. V lost 0 bases to trimming and J lost 9 bases; unmatched junction nucleotides: 19. Germline V gene sequence: CDR1 SNHLY, CDR2 FYNNEI. The CDR3 region is CASSEAGQVILPGESEQFF. The CDR3 DNA reads TGTGCCAGCAGTGAAGCGGGACAGGTAATTCTCCCTGGAGAGAGTGAGCAGTTCTTC.

The chain has TRBV15 and TRBJ2-3, with 15 bases matching TRBD2. The CDR3 has 18 amino acids. Germline loops: CDR1 LNHNV, CDR2 YYDKDF (reference sequence). The trim removed 0 bases at V and 4 bases at J, leaving 5 bases unmatched. The CDR3 sequence: CATSRDMGLAGGSDTQYF. CDR3 in DNA: TGTGCCACCAGCAGAGATATGGGACTAGCGGGGGGTTCAGATACGCAGTATTTT.